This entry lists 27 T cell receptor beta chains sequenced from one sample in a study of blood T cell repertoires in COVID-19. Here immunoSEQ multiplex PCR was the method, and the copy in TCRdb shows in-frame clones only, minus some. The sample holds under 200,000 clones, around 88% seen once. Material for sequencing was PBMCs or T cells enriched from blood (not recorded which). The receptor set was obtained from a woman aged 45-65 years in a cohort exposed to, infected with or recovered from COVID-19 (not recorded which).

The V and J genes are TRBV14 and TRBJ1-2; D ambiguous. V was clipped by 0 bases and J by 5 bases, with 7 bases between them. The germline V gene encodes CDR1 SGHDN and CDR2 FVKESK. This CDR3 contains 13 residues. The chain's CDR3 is CASSQDFGYGYTF. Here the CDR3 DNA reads TGTGCCAGCAGCCAAGATTTCGGTTATGGCTACACCTTC.

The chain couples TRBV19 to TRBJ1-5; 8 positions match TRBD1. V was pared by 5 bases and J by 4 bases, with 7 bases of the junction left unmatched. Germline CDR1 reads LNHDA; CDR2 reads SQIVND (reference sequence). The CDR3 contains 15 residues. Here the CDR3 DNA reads TGTGCCAGTAGTCACGACAGGGGACCTAATCAGCCCCAGCATTTT. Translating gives CASSHDRGPNQPQHF.

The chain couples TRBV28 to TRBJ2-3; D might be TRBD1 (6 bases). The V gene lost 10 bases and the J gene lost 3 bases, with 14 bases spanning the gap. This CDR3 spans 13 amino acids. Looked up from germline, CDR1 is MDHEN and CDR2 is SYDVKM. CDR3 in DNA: TGTGCCATTACGGACAGTAGAACAGATACGCAGTATTTT. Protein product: CAITDSRTDTQYF.

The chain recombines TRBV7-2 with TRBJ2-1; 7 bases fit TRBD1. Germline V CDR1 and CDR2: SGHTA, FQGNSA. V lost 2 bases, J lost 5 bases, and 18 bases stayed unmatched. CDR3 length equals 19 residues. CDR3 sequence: CASSLNNRDRKLGDNEQFF. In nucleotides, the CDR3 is TGTGCCAGCAGCTTAAACAACCGGGACAGAAAGTTAGGTGACAATGAGCAGTTCTTC.

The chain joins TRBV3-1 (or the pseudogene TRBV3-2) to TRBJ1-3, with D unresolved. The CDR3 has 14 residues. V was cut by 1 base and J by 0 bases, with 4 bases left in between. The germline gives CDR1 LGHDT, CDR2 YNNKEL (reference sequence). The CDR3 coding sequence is TGTGCCAGCAGCCAAGCCCTCTCTGGAAACACCATATATTTT. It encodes CASSQALSGNTIYF.

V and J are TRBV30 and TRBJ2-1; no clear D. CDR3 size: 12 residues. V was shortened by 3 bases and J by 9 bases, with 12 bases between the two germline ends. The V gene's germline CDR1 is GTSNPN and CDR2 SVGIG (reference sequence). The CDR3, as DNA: TGTGCCTGGAGCTGGTATTCAGGTGAGCAGTTCTTC. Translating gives CAWSWYSGEQFF.

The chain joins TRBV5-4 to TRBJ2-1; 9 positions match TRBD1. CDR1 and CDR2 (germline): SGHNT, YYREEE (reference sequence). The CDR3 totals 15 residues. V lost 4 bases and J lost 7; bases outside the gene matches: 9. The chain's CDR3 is CASSLNPGTGNEQFF. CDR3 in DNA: TGTGCCAGCAGCCTAAACCCCGGGACAGGGAATGAGCAGTTCTTC.

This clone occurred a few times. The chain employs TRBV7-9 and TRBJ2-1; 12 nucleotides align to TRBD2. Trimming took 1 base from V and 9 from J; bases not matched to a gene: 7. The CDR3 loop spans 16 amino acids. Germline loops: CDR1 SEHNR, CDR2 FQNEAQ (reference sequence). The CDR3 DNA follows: TGTGCCAGCAGCTTAGGGCTAGCGGGGGGGCAACGTGAGCAGTTCTTC. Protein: CASSLGLAGGQREQFF. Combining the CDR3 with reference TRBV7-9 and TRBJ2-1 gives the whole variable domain DTGVSQNPRHKITKRGQNVTFRCDPISEHNRLYWYRQTLGQGPEFLTYFQNEAQLEKSRLLSDRFSAERPKGSFSTLEIQRTEQGDSAMYLCASSLGLAGGQREQFFGPGTRLTVL.

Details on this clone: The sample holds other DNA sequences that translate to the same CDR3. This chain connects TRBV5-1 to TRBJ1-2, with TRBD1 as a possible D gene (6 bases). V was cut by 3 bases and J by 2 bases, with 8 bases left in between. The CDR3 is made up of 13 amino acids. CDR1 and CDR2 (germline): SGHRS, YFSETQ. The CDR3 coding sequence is TGCGCCAGCAGCTCCGGACAGAACTATGGCTACACCTTC. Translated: CASSSGQNYGYTF.

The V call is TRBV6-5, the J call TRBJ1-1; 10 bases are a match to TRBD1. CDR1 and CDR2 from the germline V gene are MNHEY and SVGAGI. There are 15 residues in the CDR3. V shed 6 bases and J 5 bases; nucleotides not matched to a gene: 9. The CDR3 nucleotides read TGTGCCAGCAGGACCCGACAGGGGGCTAAAACTGAAGCTTTCTTT. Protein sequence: CASRTRQGAKTEAFF.

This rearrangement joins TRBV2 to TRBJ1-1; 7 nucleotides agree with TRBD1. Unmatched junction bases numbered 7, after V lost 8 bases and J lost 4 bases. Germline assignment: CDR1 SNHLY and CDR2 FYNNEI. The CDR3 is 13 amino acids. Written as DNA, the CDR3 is TGTGCCAGCGCAATCAGGGGGAGCACTGAAGCTTTCTTT. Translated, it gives CASAIRGSTEAFF.

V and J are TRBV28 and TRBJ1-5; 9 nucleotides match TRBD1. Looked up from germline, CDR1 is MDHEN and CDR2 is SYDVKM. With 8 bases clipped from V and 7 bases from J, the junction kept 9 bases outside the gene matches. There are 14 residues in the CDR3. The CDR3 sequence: CASRRQGGWQPQHF. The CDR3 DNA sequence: TGTGCCAGCCGCAGACAGGGGGGTTGGCAGCCCCAGCATTTT.

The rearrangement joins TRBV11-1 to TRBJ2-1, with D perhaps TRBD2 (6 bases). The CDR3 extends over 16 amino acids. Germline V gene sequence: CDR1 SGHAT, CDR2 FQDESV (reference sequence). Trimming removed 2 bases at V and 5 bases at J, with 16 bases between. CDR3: CASSLRRDPRDNEQFF. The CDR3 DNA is TGTGCCAGCAGCTTACGGCGGGACCCGAGGGACAATGAGCAGTTCTTC. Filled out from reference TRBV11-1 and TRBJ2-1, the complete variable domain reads EAEVAQSPRYKITEKSQAVAFWCDPISGHATLYWYRQILGQGPELLVQFQDESVVDDSQLPKDRFSAERLKGVDSTLKIQPAELGDSAMYLCASSLRRDPRDNEQFFGPGTRLTVL.

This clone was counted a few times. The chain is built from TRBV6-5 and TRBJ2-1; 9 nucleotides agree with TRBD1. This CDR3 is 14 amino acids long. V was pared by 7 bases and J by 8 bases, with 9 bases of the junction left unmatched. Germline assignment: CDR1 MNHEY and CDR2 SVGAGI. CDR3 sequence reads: CASNPQGAGDEQFF. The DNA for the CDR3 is TGTGCCAGCAACCCACAGGGGGCAGGGGATGAGCAGTTCTTC.

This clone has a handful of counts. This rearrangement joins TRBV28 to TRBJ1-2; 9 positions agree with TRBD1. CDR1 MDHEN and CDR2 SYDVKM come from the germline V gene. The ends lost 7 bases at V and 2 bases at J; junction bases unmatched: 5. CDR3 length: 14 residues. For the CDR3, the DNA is TGTGCCAGCACTACAGGGGGCGACAACTATGGCTACACCTTC. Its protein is CASTTGGDNYGYTF.

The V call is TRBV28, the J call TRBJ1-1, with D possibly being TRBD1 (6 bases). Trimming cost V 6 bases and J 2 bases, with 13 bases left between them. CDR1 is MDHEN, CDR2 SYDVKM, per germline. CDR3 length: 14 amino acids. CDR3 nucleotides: TGTGCCAGCAGGTCCGGGACACTCAACACTGAAGCTTTCTTT. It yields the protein CASRSGTLNTEAFF.

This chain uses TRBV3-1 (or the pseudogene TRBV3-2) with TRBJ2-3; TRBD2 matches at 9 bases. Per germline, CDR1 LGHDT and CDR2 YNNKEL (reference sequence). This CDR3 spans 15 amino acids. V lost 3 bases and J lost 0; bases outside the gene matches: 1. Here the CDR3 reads CASSHGLASTDTQYF. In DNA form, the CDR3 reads TGTGCCAGCAGCCACGGACTAGCGAGCACAGATACGCAGTATTTT.

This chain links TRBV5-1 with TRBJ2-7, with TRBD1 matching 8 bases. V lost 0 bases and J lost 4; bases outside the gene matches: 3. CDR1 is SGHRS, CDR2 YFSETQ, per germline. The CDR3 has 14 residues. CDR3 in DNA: TGCGCCAGCAGCTTGGAACAGGGGGTATACGAGCAGTACTTC. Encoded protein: CASSLEQGVYEQYF.

The CDR3 DNA follows: TGCGCCAGCAGCGGGGGACTCTCCCCGAGCGGCTACACCTTC. As protein: CASSGGLSPSGYTF. The V call is TRBV5-1, the J call TRBJ1-2; D may be TRBD1 (5 bases). Germline CDR1 reads SGHRS; CDR2 reads YFSETQ. The CDR3 is made up of 14 amino acids. V was pared by 4 bases and J by 8 bases, with 18 bases between. The entire variable domain, with the rest obtained from reference TRBV5-1 and TRBJ1-2, is as follows: KAGVTQTPRYLIKTRGQQVTLSCSPISGHRSVSWYQQTPGQGLQFLFEYFSETQRNKGNFPGRFSGRQFSNSRSEMNVSTLELGDSALYLCASSGGLSPSGYTFGSGTRLTVV.

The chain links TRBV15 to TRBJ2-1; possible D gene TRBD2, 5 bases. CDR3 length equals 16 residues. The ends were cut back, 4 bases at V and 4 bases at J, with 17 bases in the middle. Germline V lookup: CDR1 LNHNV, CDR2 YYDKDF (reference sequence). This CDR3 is CATSTTGKLEYNEQFF. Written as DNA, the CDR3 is TGTGCCACCAGCACAACCGGGAAATTGGAGTACAATGAGCAGTTCTTC.

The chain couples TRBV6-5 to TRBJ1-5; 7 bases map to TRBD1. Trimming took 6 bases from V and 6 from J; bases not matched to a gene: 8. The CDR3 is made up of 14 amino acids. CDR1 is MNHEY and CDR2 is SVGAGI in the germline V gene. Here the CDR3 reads CASRDQGESQPQHF. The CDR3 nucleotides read TGTGCCAGCAGGGATCAGGGGGAAAGTCAGCCCCAGCATTTT.

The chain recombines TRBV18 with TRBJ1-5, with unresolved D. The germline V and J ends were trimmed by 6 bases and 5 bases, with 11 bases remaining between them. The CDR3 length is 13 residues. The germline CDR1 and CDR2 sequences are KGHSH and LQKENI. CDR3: CASSLQSHQPQHF. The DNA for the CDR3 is TGTGCCAGCTCTTTACAGAGCCATCAGCCCCAGCATTTT.

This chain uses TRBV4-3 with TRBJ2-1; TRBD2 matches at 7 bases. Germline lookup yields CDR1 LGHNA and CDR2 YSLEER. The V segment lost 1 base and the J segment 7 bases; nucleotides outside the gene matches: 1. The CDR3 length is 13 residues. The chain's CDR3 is CASSQGGGNEQFF. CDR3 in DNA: TGCGCCAGCAGCCAAGGGGGGGGGAATGAGCAGTTCTTC.

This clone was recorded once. The CDR3 reads CASSSENYGYTF. The CDR3 nucleotides read TGTGCCAGCAGTTCAGAAAACTATGGCTACACCTTC. The chain combines TRBV11-1 with TRBJ1-2; unclear D gene. Trimming removed 6 bases at V and 2 bases at J, with 7 bases between. The CDR3 spans 12 residues. Germline V lookup: CDR1 SGHAT, CDR2 FQDESV (reference sequence). The full variable domain, its missing parts supplied by reference TRBV11-1 and TRBJ1-2, is EAEVAQSPRYKITEKSQAVAFWCDPISGHATLYWYRQILGQGPELLVQFQDESVVDDSQLPKDRFSAERLKGVDSTLKIQPAELGDSAMYLCASSSENYGYTFGSGTRLTVV.

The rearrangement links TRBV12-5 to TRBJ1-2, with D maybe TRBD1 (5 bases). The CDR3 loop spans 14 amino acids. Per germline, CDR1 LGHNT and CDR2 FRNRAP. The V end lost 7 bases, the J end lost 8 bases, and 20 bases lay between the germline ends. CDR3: CASAPGGGSQGYTF. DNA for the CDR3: TGTGCTAGTGCTCCCGGGGGGGGGTCCCAAGGCTACACCTTC.

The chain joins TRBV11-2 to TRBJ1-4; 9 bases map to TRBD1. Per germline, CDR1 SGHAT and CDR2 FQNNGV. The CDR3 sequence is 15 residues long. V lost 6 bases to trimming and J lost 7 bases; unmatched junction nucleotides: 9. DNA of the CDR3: TGTGCCAGCAGAAAACCGGGACAGGGAGGTGAAAAACTGTTTTTT. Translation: CASRKPGQGGEKLFF.

CDR3 nucleotide sequence: TGCGCCAGCAGCCCGAGCCTCGGCAATCAGCCCCAGCATTTT. This encodes CASSPSLGNQPQHF. The rearrangement links TRBV5-1 to TRBJ1-5; D not certain. V was cut by 4 bases and J by 2 bases, with 10 bases left in between. The CDR3 has 14 amino acids. Per the germline V gene, CDR1 is SGHRS and CDR2 is YFSETQ.